One T cell receptor beta chain is described in this entry. Its antigen is still unknown. These data are taken from a study of T cell responses to AZD1222 COVID-19 vaccine. Broader study findings: Among spike-specific TCRs, nearly half reportedly target unmutated variant regions. Donor demographics were predominantly white British with a female majority; clonal diversity may be underestimated. The breadth and depth of Spike-specific TCRs increased once two AZD1222 doses had been given.

Sequencing used immunoSEQ multiplex PCR; TCRdb keeps in-frame clones, though not all of them. The data show about 110,000 clones, 70% to 90% seen once. V shed 5 bases, J shed 3 bases, and the junction held 13 bases outside the gene matches. The CDR3 loop spans 16 amino acids. CDR1 and CDR2 (germline): SGHNT, YENEEA. The TCR originated in an adult in good health. The rearrangement joins TRBV11-3 to TRBJ2-7; 7 nucleotides line up with TRBD1. This sample comprised peripheral blood, obtained on day 0 of AZD1222 vaccination. The CDR3 loop reads CASSPSSGTVYYEQYF. For the CDR3, the DNA is TGTGCCAGCAGCCCGAGCTCCGGGACAGTTTACTACGAGCAGTACTTC.